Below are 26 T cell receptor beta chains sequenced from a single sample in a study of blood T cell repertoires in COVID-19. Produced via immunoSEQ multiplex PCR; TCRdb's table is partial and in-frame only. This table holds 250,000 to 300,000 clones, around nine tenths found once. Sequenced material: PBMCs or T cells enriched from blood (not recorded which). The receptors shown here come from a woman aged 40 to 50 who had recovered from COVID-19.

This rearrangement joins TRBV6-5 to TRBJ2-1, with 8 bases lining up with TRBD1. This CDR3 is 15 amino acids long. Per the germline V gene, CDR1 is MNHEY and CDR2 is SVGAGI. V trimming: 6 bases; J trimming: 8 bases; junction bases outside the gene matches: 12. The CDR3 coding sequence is TGTGCCAGCAGACCCGGGACAGGAAGGTCGCATGAGCAGTTCTTC. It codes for CASRPGTGRSHEQFF.

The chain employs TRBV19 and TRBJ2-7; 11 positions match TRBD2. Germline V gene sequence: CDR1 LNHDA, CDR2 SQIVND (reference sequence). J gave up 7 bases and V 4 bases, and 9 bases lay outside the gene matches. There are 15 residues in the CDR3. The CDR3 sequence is CASSTDSGGAREQYF. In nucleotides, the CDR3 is TGTGCCAGTAGTACAGATAGCGGGGGGGCCCGGGAGCAGTACTTC.

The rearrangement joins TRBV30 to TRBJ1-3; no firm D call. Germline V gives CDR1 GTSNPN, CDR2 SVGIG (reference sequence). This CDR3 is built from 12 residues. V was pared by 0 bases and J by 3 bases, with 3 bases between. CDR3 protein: CAWSVSGNTIYF. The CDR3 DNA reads TGTGCCTGGAGTGTTAGTGGAAACACCATATATTTT.

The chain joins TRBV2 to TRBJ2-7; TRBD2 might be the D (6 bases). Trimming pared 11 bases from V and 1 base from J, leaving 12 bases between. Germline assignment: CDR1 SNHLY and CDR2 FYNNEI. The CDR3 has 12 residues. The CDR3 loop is CAWGVGSYEQYF. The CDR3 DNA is TGTGCCTGGGGGGTAGGGTCCTACGAGCAGTACTTC.

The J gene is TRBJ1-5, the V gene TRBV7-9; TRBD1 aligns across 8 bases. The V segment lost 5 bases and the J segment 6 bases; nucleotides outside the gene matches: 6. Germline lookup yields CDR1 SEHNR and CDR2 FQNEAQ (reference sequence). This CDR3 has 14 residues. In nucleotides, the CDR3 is TGTGCCAGCAGCGTACAGGGGGGGAGTCAGCCCCAGCATTTT. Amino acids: CASSVQGGSQPQHF.

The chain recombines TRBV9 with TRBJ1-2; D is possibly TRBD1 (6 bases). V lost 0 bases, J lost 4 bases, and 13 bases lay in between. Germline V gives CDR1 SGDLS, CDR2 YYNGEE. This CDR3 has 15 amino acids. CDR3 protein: CASSVVPKGGYGYTF. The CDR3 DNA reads TGTGCCAGCAGCGTAGTACCTAAAGGGGGCTATGGCTACACCTTC.

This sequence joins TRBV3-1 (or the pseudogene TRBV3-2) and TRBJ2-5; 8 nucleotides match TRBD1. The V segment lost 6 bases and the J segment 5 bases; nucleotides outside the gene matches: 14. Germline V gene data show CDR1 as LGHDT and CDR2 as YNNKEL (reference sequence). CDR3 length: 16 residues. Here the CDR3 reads CASRQYGAGGPETQYF. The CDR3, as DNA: TGTGCCAGCAGGCAATATGGGGCAGGGGGCCCGGAGACCCAGTACTTC.

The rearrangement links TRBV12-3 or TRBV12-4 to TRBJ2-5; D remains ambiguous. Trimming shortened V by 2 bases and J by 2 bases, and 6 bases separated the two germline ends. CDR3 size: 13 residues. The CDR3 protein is CASSLNFQETQYF. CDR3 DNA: TGTGCCAGCAGTTTAAACTTTCAAGAGACCCAGTACTTC.

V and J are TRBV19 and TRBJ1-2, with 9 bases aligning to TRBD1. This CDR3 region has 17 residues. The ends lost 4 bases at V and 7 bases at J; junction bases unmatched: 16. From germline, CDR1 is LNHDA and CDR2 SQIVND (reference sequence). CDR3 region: CASSSYLQGAAVSGYTF. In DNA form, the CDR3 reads TGTGCCAGTAGTAGCTACTTACAGGGGGCGGCTGTATCTGGCTACACCTTC.

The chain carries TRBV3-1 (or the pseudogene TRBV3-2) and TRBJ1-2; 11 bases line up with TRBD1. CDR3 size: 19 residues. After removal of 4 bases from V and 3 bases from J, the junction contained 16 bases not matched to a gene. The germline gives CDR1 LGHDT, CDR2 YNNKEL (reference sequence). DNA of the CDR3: TGTGCCAGCAGCCCACGGGACAGGGGGACTCCCAGGGGCGACTATGGCTACACCTTC. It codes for CASSPRDRGTPRGDYGYTF.

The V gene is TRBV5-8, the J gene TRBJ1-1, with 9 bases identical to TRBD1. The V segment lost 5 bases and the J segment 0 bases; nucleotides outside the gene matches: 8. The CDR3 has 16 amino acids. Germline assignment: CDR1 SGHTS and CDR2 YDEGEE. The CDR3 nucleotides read TGTGCCAGCAGAAACCACAGGGGGCCCTTGAACACTGAAGCTTTCTTT. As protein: CASRNHRGPLNTEAFF.

In DNA form, the CDR3 reads TGTGCCAGCAGCTTATCGAAACTAGCGGGAGTTAATGAGCAGTTCTTC. Protein: CASSLSKLAGVNEQFF. J is TRBJ2-1 and V is TRBV7-3; 11 nucleotides align to TRBD2. The germline V gene has CDR1 SGHTA and CDR2 FQGTGA. Trimming took 2 bases from V and 7 from J; bases not matched to a gene: 7. The CDR3 extends over 16 amino acids.

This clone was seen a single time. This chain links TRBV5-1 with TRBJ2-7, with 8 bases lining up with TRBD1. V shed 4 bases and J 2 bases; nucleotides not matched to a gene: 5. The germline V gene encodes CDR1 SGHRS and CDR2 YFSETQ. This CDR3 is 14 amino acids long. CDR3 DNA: TGCGCCAGCAGCACCCGGGACAGGACCTACGAGCAGTACTTC. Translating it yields CASSTRDRTYEQYF.

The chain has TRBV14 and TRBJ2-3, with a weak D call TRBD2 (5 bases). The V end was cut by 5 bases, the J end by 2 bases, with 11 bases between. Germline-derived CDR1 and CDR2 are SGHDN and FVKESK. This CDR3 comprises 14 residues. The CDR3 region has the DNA TGTGCCAGCAGCGGGCTGGACTTCACAGATACGCAGTATTTT. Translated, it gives CASSGLDFTDTQYF.

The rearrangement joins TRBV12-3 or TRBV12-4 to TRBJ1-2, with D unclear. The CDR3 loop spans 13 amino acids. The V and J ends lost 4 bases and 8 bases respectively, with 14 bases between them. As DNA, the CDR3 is TGTGCCAGCAGTTCCCGACGGGAAGGCGGCTACACCTTC. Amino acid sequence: CASSSRREGGYTF.

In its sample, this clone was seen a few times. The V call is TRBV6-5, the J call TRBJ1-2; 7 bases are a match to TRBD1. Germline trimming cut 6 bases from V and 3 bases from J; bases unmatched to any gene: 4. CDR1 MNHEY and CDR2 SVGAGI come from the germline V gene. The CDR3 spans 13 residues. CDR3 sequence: CASSPGQHYGYTF. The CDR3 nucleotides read TGTGCCAGCAGCCCGGGACAGCACTATGGCTACACCTTC.

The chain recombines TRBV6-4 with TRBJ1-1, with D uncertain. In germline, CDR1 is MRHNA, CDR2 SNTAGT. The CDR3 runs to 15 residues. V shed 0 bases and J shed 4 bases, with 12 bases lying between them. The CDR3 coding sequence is TGTGCCAGCAGTGACTCCCGGGTGATCCCCACTGAAGCTTTCTTT. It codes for CASSDSRVIPTEAFF.

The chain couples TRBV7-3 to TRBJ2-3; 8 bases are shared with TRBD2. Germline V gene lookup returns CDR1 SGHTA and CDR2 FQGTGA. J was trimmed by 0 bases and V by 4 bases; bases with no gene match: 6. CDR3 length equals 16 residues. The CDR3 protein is CASSYTAGGSTDTQYF. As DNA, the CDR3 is TGTGCCAGCAGCTACACGGCGGGGGGTAGCACAGATACGCAGTATTTT.

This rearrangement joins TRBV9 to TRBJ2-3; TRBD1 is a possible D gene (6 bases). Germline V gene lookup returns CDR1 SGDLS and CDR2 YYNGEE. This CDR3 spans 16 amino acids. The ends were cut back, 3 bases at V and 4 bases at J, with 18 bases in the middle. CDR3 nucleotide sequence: TGTGCCAGCAGCGCCCTGACAGGAGGCCCAGCAGATACGCAGTATTTT. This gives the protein CASSALTGGPADTQYF.

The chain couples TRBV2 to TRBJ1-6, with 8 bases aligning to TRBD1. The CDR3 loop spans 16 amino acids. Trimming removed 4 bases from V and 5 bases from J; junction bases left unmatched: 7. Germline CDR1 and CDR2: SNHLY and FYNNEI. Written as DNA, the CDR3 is TGTGCCAGCAGTGTATCGGCAGGGGGCCATAATTCACCCCTCCACTTT. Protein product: CASSVSAGGHNSPLHF.

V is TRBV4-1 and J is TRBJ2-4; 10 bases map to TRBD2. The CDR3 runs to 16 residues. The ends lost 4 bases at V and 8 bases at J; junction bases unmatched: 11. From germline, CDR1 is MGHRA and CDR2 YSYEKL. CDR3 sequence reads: CASSLSPSGSGDIQYF. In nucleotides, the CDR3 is TGCGCCAGCAGCCTTTCCCCTAGCGGGAGCGGAGACATTCAGTACTTC.

The CDR3 coding sequence is TGCGCCAGCAGCCTACAGCCGCAGGAGCAGTACTTC. As protein: CASSLQPQEQYF. V usage is TRBV5-1 and J usage is TRBJ2-7; D not certain. The V gene lost 4 bases and the J gene lost 7 bases, with 12 bases spanning the gap. The length of the CDR3 is 12 residues. From germline, CDR1 is SGHRS and CDR2 YFSETQ.

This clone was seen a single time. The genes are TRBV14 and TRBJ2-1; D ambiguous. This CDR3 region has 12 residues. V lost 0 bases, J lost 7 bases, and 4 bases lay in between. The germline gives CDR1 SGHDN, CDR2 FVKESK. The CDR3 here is CASSQEINEQFF. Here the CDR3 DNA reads TGTGCCAGCAGCCAAGAAATAAATGAGCAGTTCTTC.

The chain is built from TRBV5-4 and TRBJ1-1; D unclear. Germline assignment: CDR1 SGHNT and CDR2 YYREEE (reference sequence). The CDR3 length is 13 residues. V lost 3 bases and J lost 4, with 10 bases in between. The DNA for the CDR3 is TGTGCCAGCAGCTCGGCCCTAGGCACTGAAGCTTTCTTT. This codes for CASSSALGTEAFF.

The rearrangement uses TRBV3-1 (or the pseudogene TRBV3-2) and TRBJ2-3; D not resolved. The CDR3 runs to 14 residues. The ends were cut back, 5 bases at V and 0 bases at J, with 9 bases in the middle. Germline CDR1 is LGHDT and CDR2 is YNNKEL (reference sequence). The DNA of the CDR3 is TGTGCCAGCAGCACTCGTCTTAGCACAGATACGCAGTATTTT. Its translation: CASSTRLSTDTQYF.

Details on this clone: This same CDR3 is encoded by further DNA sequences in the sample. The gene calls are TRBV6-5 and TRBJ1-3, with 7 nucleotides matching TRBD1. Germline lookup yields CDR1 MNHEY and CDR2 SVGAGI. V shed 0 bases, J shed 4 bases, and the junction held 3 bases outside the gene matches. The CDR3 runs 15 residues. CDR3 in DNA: TGTGCCAGCAGTTACTCCCGGGACAGCGGAAACACCATATATTTT. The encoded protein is CASSYSRDSGNTIYF.